The next 2 T cell receptor beta chains were all read from a single sample in a study of T cells in Graves' hyperthyroidism and ophthalmopathy. RNA transcripts gave rise to amplified TCR beta CDR3 regions. An initial round of RT-PCR targeting the TCR CDR3 relied on the HTBI primer set. TCRdb re-derived calls from the multiplex PCR reads in MiXCR, one entry per CDR3 protein. The sample carries 400,000 to 500,000 distinct CDR3 sequences, around an eighth recorded once. The specimen was blood. The receptor source for this set is a young woman with Graves' hyperthyroidism.

This clonotype came up many times. The gene calls are TRBV12-3 or TRBV12-4 and TRBJ2-3; 9 nucleotides line up with TRBD2. V lost 5 bases, J lost 4 bases, and 10 bases stayed unmatched. The length of the CDR3 is 16 residues. The CDR3 DNA is TGTGCCAGCAGTCCCCCGGGTAGCGGGAGATCAGATACGCAGTATTTT. Encoded protein: CASSPPGSGRSDTQYF.

The V call is TRBV27, the J call TRBJ1-3; D is unresolved. The CDR3 consists of 15 residues. The germline V and J ends were trimmed by 0 bases and 0 bases, with 6 bases remaining between them. Germline CDR1 and CDR2: MNHEY and SMNVEV (reference sequence). CDR3 amino acids: CASSLSVHSGNTIYF. CDR3 sequence (DNA): TGTGCCAGCAGTTTATCGGTCCACTCTGGAAACACCATATATTTT.